This T cell receptor beta chain was observed in a study of T-cell reconstitution after alpha-beta-depleted transplantation in children. General observations from the study: Recipient T cells and thymic progenitors that survived gave rise to the high TCRbeta diversity observed at day 60 in some patients. Expanded graft clones, several hundred of them, were reportedly the source of alpha-beta T cells about two months after transplant. The authors attributed T-cell counts and diversity one year after transplant mostly to newly produced T cells.

This clonotype was detected ten times or more. What it binds is unknown. This CDR3 spans 15 amino acids. V shed 0 bases and J 5 bases; nucleotides not matched to a gene: 5. CDR1 and CDR2 (germline): LNHNV, YYDKDF (reference sequence). Unique molecular identifiers were built into the TCRbeta library. TCRdb re-analysed the PCR reads in MiXCR, keeping a single row per CDR3 protein. The sample includes almost 500,000 distinct CDR3 sequences, 8% to 11% seen only once; the top ten take just over 2%. The clonotype originates from a child aged 2-15 years with inherited bone marrow failure, due to receive a stem cell transplant. This specimen consisted of PBMCs, obtained before TCRalphabeta/CD19-depleted stem cell transplant. The V and J genes are TRBV15 and TRBJ2-7, with 9 bases that match TRBD2. Written as DNA, the CDR3 is TGTGCCACCAGCAGAGAAGCGGGAGGACCCAACGAGCAGTACTTC. Its translation: CATSREAGGPNEQYF.